This TCR beta chain was retrieved from a study of blood T cell repertoires in COVID-19. The wider study: Sites across the United States, Italy and Spain contributed samples from acute and convalescent COVID-19. T cells, B-cell-depleted T cells, or PBMCs supplied cDNA or gDNA.

As originally analysed: Amplification from reference gene primers served as the basis for estimated nucleated cell counts. Clones were sequenced by immunoSEQ multiplex PCR, and TCRdb holds only the in-frame ones, with some missing. That table furnishes V, J and clone size, whereas the DNA furnished D and trimming. Of around 300,000 clones detected, around 89% appear once; the ten largest clones hold about 4%. The CDR3 runs 17 residues. V shed 0 bases and J shed 0 bases, with 12 bases lying between them. Germline CDR1 reads GTSNPN; CDR2 reads SVGIG (reference sequence). The TCR comes from a woman aged 40-49 years with acute or convalescent COVID-19. The material sequenced was peripheral blood. The chain has TRBV30 and TRBJ1-6; no definite D call. The CDR3 nucleotides are TGTGCCTGGAGTGTACGAGACACGAGCTCCTATAATTCACCCCTCCACTTT. Its protein product is CAWSVRDTSSYNSPLHF.